The present TCR beta chain was sequenced within a study of cytomegalovirus exposure and HLA in healthy donors. Findings and limits, study-wide: According to an earlier analysis, most TCR beta V segments yielded productive rearrangements about 87% or about 30% of the time. In vitro work confirmed that a few CMV-associated chains recognize CMV antigens. The classifier was said to identify cytomegalovirus status with high specificity and sensitivity. TCR beta chain V- and J-gene trimming was linked, in a later analysis, to a missense variant in DCLRE1C.

The germline V and J ends were trimmed by 6 bases and 6 bases, with 18 bases remaining between them. The CDR3 has 15 amino acids. From germline, CDR1 is MDHEN and CDR2 SYDVKM. With regard to this clone: The antigen remains unidentified.

The PCR ran on 60 Vbeta and 13 Jbeta primers. Sequenced by immunoSEQ multiplex PCR; TCRdb stores in-frame clones only, minus some. In the table there are about 180,000 clones, roughly 77% of which are singletons. The J gene is TRBJ2-1, the V gene TRBV28, with a possible D match to TRBD2 (6 bases). The receptor was isolated from a woman aged 25 to 39 in good health and CMV-seropositive. Material for sequencing was PBMCs. This CDR3 reads CASSRPRGTSNEQFF. The CDR3, as DNA: TGTGCCAGCAGCCGTCCCCGGGGGACTTCCAATGAGCAGTTCTTC.